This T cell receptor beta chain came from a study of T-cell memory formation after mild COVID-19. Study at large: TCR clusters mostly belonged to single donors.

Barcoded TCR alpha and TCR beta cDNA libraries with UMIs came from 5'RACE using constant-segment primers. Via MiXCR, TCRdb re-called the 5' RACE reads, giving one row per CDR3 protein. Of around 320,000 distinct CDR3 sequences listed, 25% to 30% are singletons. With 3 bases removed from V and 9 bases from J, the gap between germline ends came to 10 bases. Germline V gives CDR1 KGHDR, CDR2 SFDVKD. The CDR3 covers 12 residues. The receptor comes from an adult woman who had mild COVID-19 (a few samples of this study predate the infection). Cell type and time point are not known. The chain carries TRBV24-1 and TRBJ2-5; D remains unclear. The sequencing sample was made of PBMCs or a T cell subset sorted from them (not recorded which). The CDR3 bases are TGTGCCACCAGTGATACGACCTGGTCCCAGTACTTC. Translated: CATSDTTWSQYF.